The 32 T cell receptor beta chains below were found in one sample sequenced in a study of T cells in Graves' hyperthyroidism and ophthalmopathy. From RNA transcripts, TCR beta CDR3 regions were amplified. During a first-round RT-PCR of the TCR CDR3, the HTBI primer set was used. TCRdb fed the multiplex PCR reads into MiXCR, producing one record per CDR3 protein. The sample has 600,000 to 650,000 distinct CDR3 sequences, under 20% seen once. The sequenced sample consisted of blood. Receptor source: a woman aged 30 to 39 with Graves' hyperthyroidism.

This chain links TRBV5-1 with TRBJ1-2; TRBD1 aligns across 9 bases. The CDR3 contains 15 residues. Germline CDR1 is SGHRS and CDR2 is YFSETQ. V dropped 1 base and J dropped 4; count of bases not matched to a gene: 5. The CDR3 protein is CASSLSQDRGYGYTF. In DNA form, the CDR3 reads TGCGCCAGCAGCTTGTCTCAGGACAGGGGCTATGGCTACACCTTC.

This clonotype has ten or more counts. This rearrangement joins TRBV11-2 to TRBJ2-1; TRBD2 might be the D (5 bases). The ends were cut back, 3 bases at V and 3 bases at J, with 12 bases in the middle. The CDR3 consists of 15 residues. Germline V gives CDR1 SGHAT, CDR2 FQNNGV. As DNA, the CDR3 is TGTGCCAGCAGCTTGAGGGTCGGGGACTACAATGAGCAGTTCTTC. Protein: CASSLRVGDYNEQFF.

This clonotype appeared a few times. The chain carries TRBV27 and TRBJ1-6; a possible D gene is TRBD1 (6 bases). The CDR3 is made up of 13 amino acids. Trimming took 4 bases from V and 6 from J, leaving 7 bases between them. Per germline, CDR1 MNHEY and CDR2 SMNVEV (reference sequence). The CDR3 region has the DNA TGTGCCAGCAGTTACAGGGCTAATTCACCCCTCCACTTT. Translating gives CASSYRANSPLHF.

This clonotype was found many times. The V call is TRBV5-1, the J call TRBJ2-1, with D hard to call. Germline lookup yields CDR1 SGHRS and CDR2 YFSETQ. The ends were cut back, 4 bases at V and 7 bases at J, with 9 bases in the middle. This CDR3 contains 12 residues. The CDR3 nucleotides are TGCGCCAGCAGCGAGGACGGAAATGAGCAGTTCTTC. Amino acid sequence: CASSEDGNEQFF.

This clonotype was seen a few times. As DNA, the CDR3 is TGTGCCACCGGACAGGGAGTCAATCAGCCCCAGCATTTT. This gives the protein CATGQGVNQPQHF. The chain joins TRBV27 to TRBJ1-5; 8 bases fit TRBD1. This CDR3 has 13 amino acids. Per the germline V gene, CDR1 is MNHEY and CDR2 is SMNVEV (reference sequence). V was clipped by 10 bases and J by 3 bases; unmatched bases: 5.

The V gene is TRBV7-3, the J gene TRBJ2-2; D is unresolved. Germline CDR1 reads SGHTA; CDR2 reads FQGTGA. This CDR3 spans 16 amino acids. V lost 5 bases and J lost 5, with 18 bases in between. This CDR3 is CASSPAGLRSTGELFF. CDR3 coding DNA: TGTGCCAGCAGCCCGGCCGGTCTGCGGTCGACCGGGGAGCTGTTTTTT.

Points on this clonotype: This may come from a read error, since a much larger clone is one base off. The V and J genes are TRBV11-3 and TRBJ2-7; maybe TRBD2 (6 bases). The germline V gene encodes CDR1 SGHNT and CDR2 YENEEA. The CDR3 is made up of 13 amino acids. The CDR3 protein is CASRPGPTREQHF. CDR3 DNA: TGTGCCAGCAGACCGGGCCCCACCCGGGAGCAGCACTTC.

This clonotype has at least ten counts. This chain links TRBV28 with TRBJ2-1; perhaps TRBD1 as D (6 bases). Trimming took off 6 bases at V and 6 bases at J, with 18 bases between the two ends. From germline, CDR1 is MDHEN and CDR2 SYDVKM. CDR3 length: 15 residues. In nucleotides, the CDR3 is TGTGCCAGCAGCCCACCCACACAGGGTTTCAATGAGCAGTTCTTC. Translated, it gives CASSPPTQGFNEQFF. Complete variable domain (other parts from reference TRBV28 and TRBJ2-1): DVKVTQSSRYLVKRTGEKVFLECVQDMDHENMFWYRQDPGLGLRLIYFSYDVKMKEKGDIPEGYSVSREKKERFSLILESASTNQTSMYLCASSPPTQGFNEQFFGPGTRLTVL.

The chain carries TRBV9 and TRBJ2-1; D remains ambiguous. The V end lost 4 bases, the J end lost 9 bases, and 17 bases lay between the germline ends. The germline gives CDR1 SGDLS, CDR2 YYNGEE. CDR3 size: 14 residues. The CDR3 DNA sequence: TGTGCCAGCAGCATTAGGGAAGGACGCAGTGAGCAGTTCTTC. This sequence encodes CASSIREGRSEQFF. Full variable domain (outside the CDR3, taken from reference TRBV9 and TRBJ2-1): DSGVTQTPKHLITATGQRVTLRCSPRSGDLSVYWYQQSLDQGLQFLIQYYNGEERAKGNILERFSAQQFPDLHSELNLSSLELGDSALYFCASSIREGRSEQFFGPGTRLTVL.

As regards this clonotype: This may stem from a read error, because a much larger clone lies one nucleotide away. This chain connects TRBV19 to TRBJ1-1, with 8 positions matching TRBD1. CDR1 is LNHDA and CDR2 is SQIVND in the germline V gene (reference sequence). This CDR3 is 14 amino acids long. The CDR3 sequence: CASSPGDRNTEASF. CDR3 bases: TGTGCCAGTAGCCCGGGGGACAGGAACACTGAAGCTTCCTTT.

This clonotype was seen at least ten times. This chain joins TRBV5-1 and TRBJ2-1, with a weak D call TRBD1 (7 bases). Germline loops: CDR1 SGHRS, CDR2 YFSETQ. Trimming left V 4 bases short and J 9 bases short, with 14 bases between. The CDR3 totals 13 residues. This CDR3 reads CASSPRGASEQFF. The CDR3 nucleotides read TGCGCCAGCAGCCCCAGGGGGGCGAGTGAGCAGTTCTTC.

V is TRBV6-1 and J is TRBJ1-1, with 7 bases identical to TRBD1. Germline CDR1 and CDR2: MNHNS and SASEGT. CDR3 size: 15 residues. Trimming removed 5 bases from V and 0 bases from J; junction bases left unmatched: 6. CDR3 coding DNA: TGTGCCAGCAGTTCCGCGGACAGGATGAACACTGAAGCTTTCTTT. It is translated as CASSSADRMNTEAFF.

In this sample, this clonotype turned up many times. The genes are TRBV7-9 and TRBJ2-3, with D perhaps matching TRBD2 (6 bases). Germline V gene data show CDR1 as SEHNR and CDR2 as FQNEAQ (reference sequence). Trimming left V 0 bases short and J 1 base short, with 8 bases between. The CDR3 loop spans 15 amino acids. The CDR3: CASSLAGGRTDTQYF. As DNA, the CDR3 is TGTGCCAGCAGCTTAGCCGGGGGACGCACAGATACGCAGTATTTT.

In this sample, this clonotype turned up a few times. The chain has TRBV28 and TRBJ2-2; 7 bases fit TRBD1. The CDR3 has 15 amino acids. CDR1 and CDR2 (germline): MDHEN, SYDVKM. The trim removed 4 bases at V and 1 base at J, leaving 3 bases unmatched. In nucleotides, the CDR3 is TGTGCCAGCAGTTATGGGACAGTGAACACCGGGGAGCTGTTTTTT. The encoded protein is CASSYGTVNTGELFF.

Ten or more counts support this clonotype. The chain links TRBV11-2 to TRBJ2-7; D may be TRBD2 (6 bases). Germline CDR1 and CDR2: SGHAT and FQNNGV. The CDR3 covers 14 residues. With 1 base removed from V and 6 bases from J, the gap between germline ends came to 13 bases. Written as DNA, the CDR3 is TGTGCCAGCAGCTTAGGCGGGGCTTCTCTCGAGCAGTACTTC. Protein product: CASSLGGASLEQYF.

The V gene is TRBV5-1, the J gene TRBJ2-1; 9 bases map to TRBD1. V lost 4 bases to trimming and J lost 6 bases; unmatched junction nucleotides: 8. Germline CDR1 and CDR2: SGHRS and YFSETQ. The CDR3 extends over 15 amino acids. The CDR3 coding sequence is TGCGCCAGCAGCCAGGGGACAGGGAATTTCAATGAGCAGTTCTTC. Translated, it gives CASSQGTGNFNEQFF.

This clonotype appeared a few times. The chain has TRBV20-1 and TRBJ2-3, with D unclear. V gave up 5 bases and J gave up 3 bases, with 12 bases separating them. CDR3 length: 13 residues. CDR1 is DFQATT and CDR2 is SNEGSKA in the germline V gene (reference sequence). CDR3 sequence reads: CSAPEAVTDTQYF. The CDR3 nucleotides are TGCAGTGCTCCTGAGGCCGTAACAGATACGCAGTATTTT.

This clonotype was counted ten times or more. The chain has TRBV12-3 or TRBV12-4 and TRBJ2-6; the match to TRBD1 covers 7 bases. The CDR3 sequence is 16 residues long. V lost 5 bases and J lost 4; bases outside the gene matches: 8. CDR3: CASSPTGWSGANVLTF. The CDR3 nucleotides read TGTGCCAGCAGTCCGACAGGGTGGTCAGGGGCCAACGTCCTGACTTTC.

The chain couples TRBV27 to TRBJ2-7; the D gene is possibly TRBD2 (5 bases). Germline V gene lookup returns CDR1 MNHEY and CDR2 SMNVEV (reference sequence). This CDR3 comprises 15 residues. V lost 0 bases, J lost 2 bases, and 11 bases lay in between. The CDR3 reads CASSLSRGFTYEQYF. CDR3 bases: TGTGCCAGCAGTTTATCCCGGGGATTCACCTACGAGCAGTACTTC.

Only a few counts were recorded for this clonotype. The chain carries TRBV5-1 and TRBJ1-1; 7 nucleotides line up with TRBD1. From germline, CDR1 is SGHRS and CDR2 YFSETQ. V trimming: 3 bases; J trimming: 5 bases; junction bases outside the gene matches: 13. The CDR3 has 16 residues. CDR3 amino acids: CASSWDRGEVVTEAFF. The DNA of the CDR3 is TGCGCCAGCAGCTGGGACAGAGGGGAGGTGGTTACTGAAGCTTTCTTT.

The gene calls are TRBV19 and TRBJ1-4; 7 nucleotides align to TRBD1. The CDR3 length is 13 residues. V shed 7 bases and J 8 bases; nucleotides not matched to a gene: 7. Germline V gene sequence: CDR1 LNHDA, CDR2 SQIVND (reference sequence). This chain's CDR3 is CASTGTEKEKLFF. CDR3 DNA: TGTGCCAGTACCGGGACAGAGAAAGAAAAACTGTTTTTT.

This clonotype was detected ten times or more. The CDR3 DNA is TGCAGCGTTGAAGCAGACCGAGGGGTCGCTGAAGCTTTCTTT. This encodes CSVEADRGVAEAFF. The chain uses TRBV29-1 and TRBJ1-1; D perhaps matches TRBD1 (5 bases). V was cut by 1 base and J by 6 bases, with 15 bases left in between. This CDR3 has 14 amino acids. The germline CDR1 and CDR2 sequences are SQVTM and ANQGSEA.

This clonotype was seen ten or more times. The rearrangement links TRBV7-9 to TRBJ2-5; no reliable D call. Trimming removed 1 base from V and 2 bases from J, with 8 bases in between. CDR1 is SEHNR and CDR2 is FQNEAQ in the germline V gene (reference sequence). The CDR3 spans 14 residues. CDR3 sequence: CASSLVGRQETQYF. CDR3 nucleotide sequence: TGTGCCAGCAGCTTAGTTGGACGTCAAGAGACCCAGTACTTC.

This clonotype was detected many times. V usage is TRBV12-3 or TRBV12-4 and J usage is TRBJ1-5; D gene ambiguous. The V and J ends lost 6 bases and 3 bases respectively, with 6 bases between them. This CDR3 is 12 amino acids long. The CDR3 DNA sequence: TGTGCCAGCAGGAAGGACAATCAGCCCCAGCATTTT. Amino acids: CASRKDNQPQHF.

The V gene is TRBV6-1, the J gene TRBJ1-6, with D perhaps TRBD1 (5 bases). This CDR3 has 13 residues. Germline assignment: CDR1 MNHNS and CDR2 SASEGT. V lost 6 bases to trimming and J lost 14 bases, with 17 bases between them. Here the CDR3 reads CASRREDGRALHF. DNA for the CDR3: TGTGCCAGCAGGCGGGAGGATGGCAGGGCCCTCCACTTT.

This clonotype came up a few times. This sequence joins TRBV29-1 and TRBJ2-7, with a tentative D call TRBD1 (5 bases). This CDR3 has 13 residues. V was shortened by 3 bases and J by 1 base, with 10 bases between the two germline ends. The germline gives CDR1 SQVTM, CDR2 ANQGSEA. CDR3 nucleotide sequence: TGCAGCGTTGATGGGGCAGGATCCTACGAGCAGTACTTC. This gives the protein CSVDGAGSYEQYF.

This clonotype showed up many times. The rearrangement uses TRBV12-3 or TRBV12-4 and TRBJ1-1, with 7 bases lining up with TRBD1. The length of the CDR3 is 14 residues. V shed 7 bases and J 5 bases; nucleotides not matched to a gene: 10. CDR3 nucleotides: TGTGCCAGCACCCACTGGGACAGAGGGACTGAAGCTTTCTTT. Translating gives CASTHWDRGTEAFF.

The table lists this clonotype with many counts. The J gene is TRBJ2-3, the V gene TRBV2; 8 bases line up with TRBD2. The CDR3 consists of 14 residues. Germline V gene lookup returns CDR1 SNHLY and CDR2 FYNNEI. The trim removed 7 bases at V and 4 bases at J, leaving 7 bases unmatched. For the CDR3, the DNA is TGTGCCAGCATCCTTAGCGGGATTGCAGATACGCAGTATTTT. It specifies CASILSGIADTQYF. The entire variable domain, with the rest obtained from reference TRBV2 and TRBJ2-3, is as follows: EPEVTQTPSHQVTQMGQEVILRCVPISNHLYFYWYRQILGQKVEFLVSFYNNEISEKSEIFDDQFSVERPDGSNFTLKIRSTKLEDSAMYFCASILSGIADTQYFGPGTRLTVL.

This clonotype was counted at least ten times. This chain links TRBV7-9 with TRBJ1-1, with D uncertain. Trimming took 0 bases from V and 1 from J, leaving 9 bases between them. The CDR3 runs to 15 residues. CDR1 is SEHNR, CDR2 FQNEAQ, per germline (reference sequence). CDR3 sequence reads: CASSLALSGNTEAFF. DNA of the CDR3: TGTGCCAGCAGCTTAGCTTTGTCGGGGAACACTGAAGCTTTCTTT.

This clonotype was seen a few times. V is TRBV29-1 and J is TRBJ1-2; 9 bases agree with TRBD1. Germline loops: CDR1 SQVTM, CDR2 ANQGSEA. The CDR3 loop spans 13 amino acids. Trimming cost V 6 bases and J 8 bases; bases outside gene matches: 10. The CDR3 protein is CSVPGQGEGGYTF. CDR3 sequence (DNA): TGCAGCGTACCGGGACAGGGAGAGGGAGGCTACACCTTC.

This clonotype was observed many times. The rearrangement links TRBV20-1 to TRBJ2-7, with unresolved D. Trimming shortened V by 4 bases and J by 4 bases, and 11 bases separated the two germline ends. Looked up from germline, CDR1 is DFQATT and CDR2 is SNEGSKA (reference sequence). The CDR3 spans 12 residues. DNA for the CDR3: TGCAGTGCTACCTCTACCAGATACGAGCAGTACTTC. This encodes CSATSTRYEQYF.

This clonotype was detected a few times. The chain has TRBV5-1 and TRBJ2-2; TRBD1 matches at 7 bases. Germline-derived CDR1 and CDR2 are SGHRS and YFSETQ. The V segment lost 5 bases and the J segment 6 bases; nucleotides outside the gene matches: 4. The CDR3 covers 13 residues. The CDR3 loop is CASSITGAGELFF. The CDR3 coding sequence is TGCGCCAGCAGTATCACAGGGGCCGGGGAGCTGTTTTTT.